This paragraph reports one T cell receptor beta chain. The antigen is not known. PCR was performed a second time for about 6 to 12 cycles using a sample-barcoded 5' primer and a J-beta primer mix. A tag from a template-switch adaptor with 12 random nucleotides marked each cDNA molecule. Via MiXCR, TCRdb re-called the 5' RACE reads, giving one row per CDR3 protein. Found here are about 400,000 distinct CDR3 sequences, 50% to 60% of them singletons; the top ten hold 45% to 60%. The sample comes from a study of blood T cells in healthy people across ages. Study-wide findings and caveats: Naive CD4+ cells and diversity were both higher in long-lived donors than in aged donors. Age brought a roughly linear fall in TCR beta diversity measured per million T cells.

The receptor was derived from a man in his fifties or sixties in good health. What was sequenced was blood.

The CDR3 here is CASSPPDLRGYTF. The CDR3 DNA reads TGCGCCAGCAGCCCGCCGGACTTGCGGGGCTACACCTTC. V usage is TRBV5-1 and J usage is TRBJ1-2, with D unclear. With 4 bases removed from V and 8 bases from J, the gap between germline ends came to 15 bases. Germline CDR1 reads SGHRS; CDR2 reads YFSETQ. The CDR3 spans 13 residues.